Shown below are 6 T cell receptor beta chains from a single sample sequenced in a study of shared clonotypes between healthy human individuals (TCRdb year 2020). Receptors were amplified or captured by the immunoSEQ multiplex PCR assay. TCRdb took over this immuneACCESS table, retaining in-frame rearrangements with V and J assigned. Such tables are incomplete; in checked studies, under half of the missing clones stem from an unresolved V gene, and the remainder is unexplained. This sample comprises about 530,000 clones, about 80% of them detected only once. Jointly, the top ten make up about an eighth of the sample. The sequencing sample was made of PBMCs. The receptors were sampled from a woman aged 40 to 49 in good health. Some clones in this sample may be carry-over from other donors' samples.

The genes are TRBV4-3 and TRBJ2-1; a possible D gene is TRBD1 (5 bases). The V gene lost 1 base and the J gene lost 5 bases, with 15 bases spanning the gap. This CDR3 spans 16 amino acids. Germline V gives CDR1 LGHNA, CDR2 YSLEER. CDR3 in amino acids: CASSQGNRWEDNEQFF. CDR3 bases: TGCGCCAGCAGCCAAGGGAACAGGTGGGAAGACAATGAGCAGTTCTTC.

The V gene is TRBV7-9, the J gene TRBJ2-6; D unclear. The CDR3 loop spans 15 amino acids. Germline CDR1 and CDR2: SEHNR and FQNEAQ (reference sequence). Trimming took off 1 base at V and 1 base at J, with 5 bases between the two ends. The CDR3 is CASSLGASGANVLTF. CDR3 DNA sequence: TGTGCCAGCAGCTTAGGAGCGTCTGGGGCCAACGTCCTGACTTTC.

This clone was recorded once. Other DNA sequences in this sample translate to the same CDR3. The rearrangement joins TRBV7-9 to TRBJ2-5, with unresolved D. Germline CDR1 SEHNR, CDR2 FQNEAQ (reference sequence). V was pared by 0 bases and J by 5 bases, with 4 bases between. The CDR3 is 12 residues long. The CDR3 here is CASSLARETQYF. CDR3 in DNA: TGTGCCAGCAGCTTAGCGCGGGAGACCCAGTACTTC.

This clone was recorded only once. CDR3: CAWTLPGTASGNTIYF. CDR3 coding DNA: TGTGCCTGGACACTTCCCGGGACAGCCTCTGGAAACACCATATATTTT. The genes are TRBV30 and TRBJ1-3; 7 bases agree with TRBD1. Trimming removed 4 bases from V and 0 bases from J; junction bases left unmatched: 9. The CDR3 extends over 16 amino acids. The germline V gene encodes CDR1 GTSNPN and CDR2 SVGIG (reference sequence).

With regard to this clone: This may be a read error, as it is one base from a much larger clone. Other nucleotide sequences in the sample specify the same CDR3. The chain is built from TRBV28 and TRBJ1-5; TRBD1 is a possible D gene (6 bases). Deletions cut 4 bases from V and 2 bases from J, with 12 bases between. This CDR3 region has 15 residues. The germline V gene has CDR1 MDHEN and CDR2 SYDVKM. The DNA of the CDR3 is TGTGCCAGCAGTTGGGCAGGGGAGTGCAATCAGCCCCAGCATTTT. It yields the protein CASSWAGECNQPQHF.

The sample holds a few counts of this clone. A much larger clone lies a single base off, so this may be a read error. The same CDR3 can be traced to other DNA sequences in this sample. The rearrangement uses TRBV6-6 and TRBJ2-7, with D perhaps TRBD2 (5 bases). CDR1 and CDR2 (germline): MNHNY, SVGAGI (reference sequence). The V end was cut by 5 bases, the J end by 4 bases, with 6 bases between. The CDR3 runs 11 residues. Here the CDR3 DNA reads TGTGCCAGCAGTCGGGGTTACGAGCAGTACTTC. Protein sequence: CASSRGYEQYF.